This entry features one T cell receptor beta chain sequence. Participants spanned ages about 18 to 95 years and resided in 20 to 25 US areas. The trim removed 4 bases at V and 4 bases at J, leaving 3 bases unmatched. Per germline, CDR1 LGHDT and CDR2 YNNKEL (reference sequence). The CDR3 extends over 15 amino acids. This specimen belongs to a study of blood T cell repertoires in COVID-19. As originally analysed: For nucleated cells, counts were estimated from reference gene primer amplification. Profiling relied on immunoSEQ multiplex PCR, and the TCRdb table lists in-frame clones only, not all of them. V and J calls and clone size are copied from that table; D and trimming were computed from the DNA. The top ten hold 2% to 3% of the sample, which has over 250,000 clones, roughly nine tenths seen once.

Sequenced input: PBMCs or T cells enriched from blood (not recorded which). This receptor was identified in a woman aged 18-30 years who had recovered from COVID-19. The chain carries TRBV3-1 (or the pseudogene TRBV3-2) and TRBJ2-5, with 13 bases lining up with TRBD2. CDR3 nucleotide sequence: TGTGCCAGCAGCCCAACTAGCGGGGGGGCAGAGACCCAGTACTTC. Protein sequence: CASSPTSGGAETQYF.